The rows below give T cell receptor beta chains drawn from one sample of a study of cytomegalovirus exposure and HLA in healthy donors. Sequenced by immunoSEQ multiplex PCR; TCRdb stores in-frame clones only, minus some. The table includes 50,000 to 65,000 clones, 85% to 95% detected once. Sequenced: PBMCs. The source is a woman aged 18-30 years in good health and CMV-seropositive. The CDR3 runs from the conserved cysteine through the conserved F or W. The D gene is left open where the match is weak. For some rows the clone size is stated as once, few or many, or as a class when expanded; others skip it.

clone_size: once; j_call: TRBJ1-1; v_call: TRBV30; d_call: -; cdr3_aa: CAWSVLSLNTEAFF; cdr3_nt: TGTGCCTGGAGTGTACTGTCTTTGAACACTGAAGCTTTCTTT
clone_size: -; j_call: TRBJ2-1; v_call: TRBV6-6; d_call: TRBD2; cdr3_aa: CASRLAGGSNEQFF; cdr3_nt: TGTGCCAGCAGACTAGCGGGAGGGTCGAATGAGCAGTTCTTC
clone_size: -; j_call: TRBJ1-2; v_call: TRBV4-1; d_call: -; cdr3_aa: CASSLAGGGNYGYTF; cdr3_nt: TGCGCCAGCAGCCTAGCGGGTGGGGGGAACTATGGCTACACCTTC
clone_size: -; j_call: TRBJ1-3; v_call: TRBV28; d_call: TRBD1; cdr3_aa: CASNSQGAYGNTIYF; cdr3_nt: TGTGCCAGCAACAGTCAGGGGGCCTATGGAAACACCATATATTTT
clone_size: -; j_call: TRBJ1-2; v_call: TRBV6-5; d_call: TRBD1; cdr3_aa: CASTFGQGERYGYTF; cdr3_nt: TGTGCCAGCACCTTCGGACAGGGGGAACGGTATGGCTACACCTTC
clone_size: -; j_call: TRBJ2-7; v_call: TRBV27; d_call: TRBD2; cdr3_aa: CASRPRTSGSYEQYF; cdr3_nt: TGTGCCAGCAGACCTAGGACTAGCGGGAGCTACGAGCAGTACTTC
clone_size: -; j_call: TRBJ2-1; v_call: TRBV11-3; d_call: -; cdr3_aa: CASSSPDNNEQFF; cdr3_nt: TGTGCCAGCAGCTCACCAGATAACAATGAGCAGTTCTTC
clone_size: -; j_call: TRBJ1-6; v_call: TRBV11-2; d_call: -; cdr3_aa: CASNYRVWSPLHF; cdr3_nt: TGTGCCAGCAACTACAGGGTATGGTCACCCCTCCACTTT
clone_size: -; j_call: TRBJ2-7; v_call: TRBV18; d_call: -; cdr3_aa: CASSPQGGGYYEQYF; cdr3_nt: TGTGCCAGCTCACCTCAAGGGGGGGGGTACTACGAGCAGTACTTC
clone_size: -; j_call: TRBJ1-4; v_call: TRBV4-3; d_call: TRBD1; cdr3_aa: CASSPLGQQNEKLFF; cdr3_nt: TGCGCCAGCAGCCCACTGGGACAGCAGAATGAAAAACTGTTTTTT
clone_size: -; j_call: TRBJ2-5; v_call: TRBV11-2; d_call: TRBD2; cdr3_aa: CASSKNSGRGETQYF; cdr3_nt: TGTGCCAGCAGCAAGAATAGCGGGAGGGGAGAGACCCAGTACTTC
clone_size: -; j_call: TRBJ2-7; v_call: TRBV28; d_call: -; cdr3_aa: CASSFSLGSPYEQYF; cdr3_nt: TGTGCCAGCAGTTTTTCTCTGGGCAGCCCCTACGAGCAGTACTTC
clone_size: -; j_call: TRBJ2-1; v_call: TRBV18; d_call: TRBD2; cdr3_aa: CASSPVGAAGGNEQFF; cdr3_nt: TGTGCCAGCTCACCGGTAGGCGCAGCGGGGGGGAATGAGCAGTTCTTC
clone_size: -; j_call: TRBJ2-2; v_call: TRBV5-1; d_call: -; cdr3_aa: CATSGGMNTGELFF; cdr3_nt: TGCGCCACCTCCGGGGGAATGAACACCGGGGAGCTGTTTTTT
clone_size: once; j_call: TRBJ1-5; v_call: TRBV7-7; d_call: -; cdr3_aa: CASSLGDYYSNQPQHF; cdr3_nt: TGTGCCAGCAGCTTAGGGGACTACTATAGCAATCAGCCCCAGCATTTT
clone_size: -; j_call: TRBJ1-6; v_call: TRBV4-3; d_call: -; cdr3_aa: CASSQVIGLRGNSPLHF; cdr3_nt: TGCGCCAGCAGCCAAGTTATCGGGCTTCGGGGTAATTCACCCCTCCACTTT
clone_size: -; j_call: TRBJ2-7; v_call: TRBV27; d_call: TRBD2; cdr3_aa: CASSSPSGGRDEQYF; cdr3_nt: TGTGCCAGCAGTTCGCCTAGCGGGGGACGGGACGAGCAGTACTTC
clone_size: -; j_call: TRBJ1-2; v_call: TRBV6-5; d_call: -; cdr3_aa: CASRHAVVRNYGYTF; cdr3_nt: TGTGCCAGCAGACACGCCGTTGTTCGAAACTATGGCTACACCTTC
clone_size: -; j_call: TRBJ2-1; v_call: TRBV6-4; d_call: TRBD1; cdr3_aa: CASSLSGTGPSNEQFF; cdr3_nt: TGTGCCAGCAGTTTATCCGGGACAGGACCCTCCAATGAGCAGTTCTTC
clone_size: -; j_call: TRBJ1-1; v_call: TRBV5-1; d_call: -; cdr3_aa: CASSWQENTEAFF; cdr3_nt: TGCGCCAGCAGCTGGCAGGAGAACACTGAAGCTTTCTTT
clone_size: once; j_call: TRBJ1-5; v_call: TRBV6-6; d_call: TRBD1; cdr3_aa: CASSPEDRGSNQPQHF; cdr3_nt: TGTGCCAGCAGTCCCGAGGACAGGGGGAGCAATCAGCCCCAGCATTTT
clone_size: -; j_call: TRBJ1-1; v_call: TRBV5-1; d_call: -; cdr3_aa: CASSLAAGSTEAFF; cdr3_nt: TGCGCCAGCAGCTTGGCTGCGGGGAGCACTGAAGCTTTCTTT
clone_size: -; j_call: TRBJ1-2; v_call: TRBV19; d_call: -; cdr3_aa: CASGDDARATRGYTF; cdr3_nt: TGTGCCAGTGGGGATGACGCGAGGGCGACGAGGGGCTACACCTTC
clone_size: once; j_call: TRBJ2-7; v_call: TRBV2; d_call: -; cdr3_aa: CASSERGLALEQYF; cdr3_nt: TGTGCCAGCAGTGAGAGGGGGTTAGCTCTCGAGCAGTACTTC
clone_size: few; j_call: TRBJ2-3; v_call: TRBV11-1; d_call: -; cdr3_aa: CASSPTGRGTGTDTQYF; cdr3_nt: TGTGCCAGCAGCCCCACTGGGCGGGGAACGGGCACAGATACGCAGTATTTT
clone_size: -; j_call: TRBJ2-5; v_call: TRBV9; d_call: TRBD1; cdr3_aa: CASSLGQVQETQYF; cdr3_nt: TGTGCCAGCAGCTTAGGACAGGTTCAAGAGACCCAGTACTTC
clone_size: -; j_call: TRBJ1-3; v_call: TRBV9; d_call: TRBD1; cdr3_aa: CASSEQGADGNTIYF; cdr3_nt: TGTGCCAGCAGTGAACAGGGGGCTGATGGAAACACCATATATTTT
clone_size: -; j_call: TRBJ2-7; v_call: TRBV5-1; d_call: TRBD2; cdr3_aa: CASSLEREGEQYF; cdr3_nt: TGCGCCAGCAGCTTGGAGCGGGAGGGCGAGCAGTACTTC
clone_size: -; j_call: TRBJ1-2; v_call: TRBV28; d_call: -; cdr3_aa: CASSLFRQFDGYTF; cdr3_nt: TGTGCCAGCAGTTTATTTAGACAGTTCGATGGCTACACCTTC
clone_size: -; j_call: TRBJ2-7; v_call: TRBV14; d_call: -; cdr3_aa: CASSQAQGSAYEQYF; cdr3_nt: TGTGCCAGCAGCCAAGCCCAGGGTTCGGCCTACGAGCAGTACTTC
clone_size: -; j_call: TRBJ2-5; v_call: TRBV5-5; d_call: -; cdr3_aa: CASTWERSLGETQYF; cdr3_nt: TGTGCCAGCACCTGGGAGCGGTCCCTGGGAGAGACCCAGTACTTC
clone_size: -; j_call: TRBJ2-7; v_call: TRBV19; d_call: TRBD2; cdr3_aa: CASSSWTSGSYEQYF; cdr3_nt: TGTGCCAGTAGCTCTTGGACTAGCGGGAGTTACGAGCAGTACTTC
clone_size: -; j_call: TRBJ1-2; v_call: TRBV7-3; d_call: -; cdr3_aa: CASSLVHGVGYGYTF; cdr3_nt: TGTGCCAGCAGCTTAGTTCACGGGGTGGGCTATGGCTACACCTTC
clone_size: once; j_call: TRBJ2-5; v_call: TRBV28; d_call: -; cdr3_aa: CASSHRLKAGKETQYF; cdr3_nt: TGTGCCAGCAGCCATCGTCTTAAGGCGGGAAAAGAGACCCAGTACTTC
clone_size: once; j_call: TRBJ2-7; v_call: TRBV19; d_call: -; cdr3_aa: CASSITYSYEQYF; cdr3_nt: TGTGCCAGTAGTATAACATACTCCTACGAGCAGTACTTC
clone_size: -; j_call: TRBJ2-1; v_call: TRBV27; d_call: -; cdr3_aa: CASSLGLAQEQFF; cdr3_nt: TGTGCCAGCAGTCTGGGACTGGCCCAGGAGCAGTTCTTC
clone_size: -; j_call: TRBJ2-7; v_call: TRBV5-6; d_call: TRBD1; cdr3_aa: CASSLGTGDSYEQYF; cdr3_nt: TGTGCCAGCAGCCTGGGGACAGGGGATTCCTACGAGCAGTACTTC
clone_size: once; j_call: TRBJ2-7; v_call: TRBV9; d_call: -; cdr3_aa: CASSVAGFREQYF; cdr3_nt: TGTGCCAGCAGCGTAGCGGGGTTCCGCGAGCAGTACTTC
clone_size: -; j_call: TRBJ2-1; v_call: TRBV15; d_call: -; cdr3_aa: CATSRDPGGHNEQFF; cdr3_nt: TGTGCCACCAGCAGAGATCCCGGGGGTCACAATGAGCAGTTCTTC
clone_size: -; j_call: TRBJ2-3; v_call: TRBV7-9; d_call: TRBD2; cdr3_aa: CASSLARGLAYLSTDTQYF; cdr3_nt: TGTGCCAGCAGCTTAGCGCGGGGACTAGCGTATCTTAGCACAGATACGCAGTATTTT
clone_size: -; j_call: TRBJ1-4; v_call: TRBV7-9; d_call: -; cdr3_aa: CASSPEQGSNEKLFF; cdr3_nt: TGTGCCAGCAGCCCCGAACAGGGCTCTAATGAAAAACTGTTTTTT
clone_size: -; j_call: TRBJ1-1; v_call: TRBV19; d_call: -; cdr3_aa: CASSPGQRRTEAFF; cdr3_nt: TGTGCCAGTAGTCCCGGACAGCGGCGAACTGAAGCTTTCTTT
clone_size: -; j_call: TRBJ1-2; v_call: TRBV27; d_call: TRBD1; cdr3_aa: CASSSEGAPWDGYTF; cdr3_nt: TGTGCCAGCAGTTCGGAGGGGGCCCCTTGGGATGGCTACACCTTC
clone_size: -; j_call: TRBJ1-2; v_call: TRBV28; d_call: TRBD1; cdr3_aa: CASTRTGVGYTF; cdr3_nt: TGTGCCAGCACAAGGACAGGGGTTGGCTACACCTTC
clone_size: -; j_call: TRBJ1-5; v_call: TRBV6-6; d_call: -; cdr3_aa: CASSYFRDSNQPQHF; cdr3_nt: TGTGCCAGCAGTTACTTCCGGGATAGCAATCAGCCCCAGCATTTT
clone_size: -; j_call: TRBJ2-5; v_call: TRBV13; d_call: TRBD2; cdr3_aa: CASSMTSGIEETQYF; cdr3_nt: TGTGCCAGCAGCATGACTAGCGGGATAGAAGAGACCCAGTACTTC
clone_size: -; j_call: TRBJ1-2; v_call: TRBV30; d_call: TRBD1; cdr3_aa: CAWRGNRGSGYTF; cdr3_nt: TGTGCCTGGAGGGGAAACAGGGGAAGCGGCTACACCTTC
clone_size: -; j_call: TRBJ1-4; v_call: TRBV10-3; d_call: -; cdr3_aa: CAISWALGEGEKLFF; cdr3_nt: TGTGCCATCAGCTGGGCACTGGGTGAAGGTGAAAAACTGTTTTTT
clone_size: -; j_call: TRBJ1-6; v_call: TRBV19; d_call: -; cdr3_aa: CASSIGRQRSYNSPLHF; cdr3_nt: TGTGCCAGTAGTATAGGTCGACAGCGCTCCTATAATTCACCCCTCCACTTT
clone_size: -; j_call: TRBJ2-2; v_call: TRBV9; d_call: TRBD1; cdr3_aa: CASSVNRDRNTGELFF; cdr3_nt: TGTGCCAGCAGCGTAAACCGGGACAGGAACACCGGGGAGCTGTTTTTT